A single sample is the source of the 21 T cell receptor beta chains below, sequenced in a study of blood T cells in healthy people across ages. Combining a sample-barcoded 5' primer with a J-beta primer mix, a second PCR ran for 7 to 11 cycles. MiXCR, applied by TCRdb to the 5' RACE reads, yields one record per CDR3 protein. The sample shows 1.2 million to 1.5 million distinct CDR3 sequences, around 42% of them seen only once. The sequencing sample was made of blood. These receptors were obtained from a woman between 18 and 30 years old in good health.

This chain's CDR3 is CSAREEGQKNSPLHF. The CDR3 DNA reads TGCAGTGCTAGAGAAGAAGGACAGAAGAATTCACCCCTCCACTTT. The rearrangement links TRBV20-1 to TRBJ1-6, with D possibly matching TRBD1 (6 bases). In germline, CDR1 is DFQATT, CDR2 SNEGSKA (reference sequence). V was trimmed by 0 bases and J by 7 bases, leaving 13 bases between them. The CDR3 sequence is 15 residues long.

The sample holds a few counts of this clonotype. Written as DNA, the CDR3 is TGTGCCATCTGGGAGGGGTTGAATTCTATCGGTGGCTACACCTTC. Residues: CAIWEGLNSIGGYTF. V usage is TRBV10-3 and J usage is TRBJ1-2, with D possibly TRBD1 on 5 matching bases. Trimming shortened V by 8 bases and J by 7 bases, and 23 bases separated the two germline ends. This CDR3 contains 15 residues. In germline, CDR1 is ENHRY, CDR2 SYGVKD.

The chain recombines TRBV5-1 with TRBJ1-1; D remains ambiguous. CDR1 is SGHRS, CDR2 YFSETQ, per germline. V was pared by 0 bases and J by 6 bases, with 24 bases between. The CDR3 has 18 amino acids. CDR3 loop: CASSLGVEDYVSPAEAFF. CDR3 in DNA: TGCGCCAGCAGCTTGGGGGTAGAGGACTACGTATCCCCCGCTGAAGCTTTCTTT.

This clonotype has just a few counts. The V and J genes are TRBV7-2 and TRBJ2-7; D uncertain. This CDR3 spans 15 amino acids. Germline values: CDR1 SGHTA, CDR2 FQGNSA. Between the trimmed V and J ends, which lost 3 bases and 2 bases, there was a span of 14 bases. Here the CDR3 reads CASSFGSVDAYEQYF. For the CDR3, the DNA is TGTGCCAGCAGCTTTGGGTCCGTAGACGCCTACGAGCAGTACTTC.

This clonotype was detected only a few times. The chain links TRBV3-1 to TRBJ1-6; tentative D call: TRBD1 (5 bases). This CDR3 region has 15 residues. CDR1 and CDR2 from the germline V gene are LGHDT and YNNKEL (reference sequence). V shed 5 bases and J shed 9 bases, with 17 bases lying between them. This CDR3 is CASSSGISLPSPLHF. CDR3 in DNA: TGTGCCAGCAGCTCAGGGATCTCTTTACCTTCACCCCTCCACTTT.

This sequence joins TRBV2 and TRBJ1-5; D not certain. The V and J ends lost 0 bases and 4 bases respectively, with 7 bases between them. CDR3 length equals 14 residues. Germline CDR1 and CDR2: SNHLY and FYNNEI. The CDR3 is CASSEAQRNQPQHF. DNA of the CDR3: TGTGCCAGCAGTGAAGCTCAGAGGAATCAGCCCCAGCATTTT.

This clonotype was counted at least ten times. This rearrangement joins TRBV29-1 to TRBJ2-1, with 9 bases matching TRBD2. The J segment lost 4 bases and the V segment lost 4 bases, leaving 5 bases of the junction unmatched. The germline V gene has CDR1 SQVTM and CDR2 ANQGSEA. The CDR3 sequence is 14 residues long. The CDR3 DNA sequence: TGCAGCGTTGTAAGACTAGCGGCTTACAATGAGCAGTTCTTC. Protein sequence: CSVVRLAAYNEQFF.

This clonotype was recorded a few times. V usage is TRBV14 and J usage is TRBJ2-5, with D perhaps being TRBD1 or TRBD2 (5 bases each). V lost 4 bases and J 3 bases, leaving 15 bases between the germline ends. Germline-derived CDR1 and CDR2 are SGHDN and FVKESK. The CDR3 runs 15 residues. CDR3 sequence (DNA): TGTGCCAGCAGCCCCGGCTTGCGAGGGGAAGAGACCCAGTACTTC. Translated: CASSPGLRGEETQYF.

CDR3 protein: CASSLDRGSDEQYF. The CDR3 DNA reads TGTGCCAGCAGCCTGGACAGGGGGAGCGACGAGCAGTACTTC. The chain uses TRBV9 and TRBJ2-5, with TRBD1 identical over 10 bases. The J call may not be correct, given that the DNA end is closer to TRBJ2-7. This CDR3 is built from 14 residues. Germline CDR1 SGDLS, CDR2 YYNGEE.

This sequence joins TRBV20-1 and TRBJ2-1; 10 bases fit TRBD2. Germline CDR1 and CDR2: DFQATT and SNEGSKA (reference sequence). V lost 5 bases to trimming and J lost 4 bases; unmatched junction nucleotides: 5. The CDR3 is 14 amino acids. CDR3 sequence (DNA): TGCAGTGCTGGTAGCGGGGGGCAATACAATGAGCAGTTCTTC. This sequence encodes CSAGSGGQYNEQFF.

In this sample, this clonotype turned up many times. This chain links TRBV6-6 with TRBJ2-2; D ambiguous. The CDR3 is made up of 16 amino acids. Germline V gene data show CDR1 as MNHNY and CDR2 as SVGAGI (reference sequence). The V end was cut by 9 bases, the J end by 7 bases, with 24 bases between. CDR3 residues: CASSLRSSTLGGELFF. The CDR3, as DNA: TGTGCCAGTTCCCTTAGATCGTCCACATTGGGCGGGGAGCTGTTTTTT.

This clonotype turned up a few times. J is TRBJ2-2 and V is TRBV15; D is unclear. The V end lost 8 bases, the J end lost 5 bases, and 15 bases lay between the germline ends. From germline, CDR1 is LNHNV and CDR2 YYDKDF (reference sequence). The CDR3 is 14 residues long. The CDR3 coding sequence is TGTGCCACCCAGGAGCACCGGGCAACCGGGGAGCTGTTTTTT. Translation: CATQEHRATGELFF.

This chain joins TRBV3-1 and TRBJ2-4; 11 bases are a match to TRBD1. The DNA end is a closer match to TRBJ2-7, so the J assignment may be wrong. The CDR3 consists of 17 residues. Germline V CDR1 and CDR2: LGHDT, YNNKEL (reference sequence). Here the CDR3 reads CASSHDRSGTGGYEQYF. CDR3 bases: TGTGCCAGCAGCCATGACCGTTCCGGGACAGGGGGCTACGAGCAGTACTTC.

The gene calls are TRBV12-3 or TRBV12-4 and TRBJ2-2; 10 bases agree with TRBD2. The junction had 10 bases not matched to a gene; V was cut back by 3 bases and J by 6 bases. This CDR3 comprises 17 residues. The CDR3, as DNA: TGTGCCAGCAGTTTCGGCGAGCGTCTAGCGGGGGCCGGGGAGCTGTTTTTT. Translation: CASSFGERLAGAGELFF.

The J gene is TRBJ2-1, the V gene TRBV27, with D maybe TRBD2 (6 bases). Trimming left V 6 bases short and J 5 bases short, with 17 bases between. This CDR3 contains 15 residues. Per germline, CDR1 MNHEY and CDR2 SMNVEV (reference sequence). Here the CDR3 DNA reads TGTGCCAGCAGCCCTCCGGGACTGGGAAACAATGAGCAGTTCTTC. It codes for CASSPPGLGNNEQFF.

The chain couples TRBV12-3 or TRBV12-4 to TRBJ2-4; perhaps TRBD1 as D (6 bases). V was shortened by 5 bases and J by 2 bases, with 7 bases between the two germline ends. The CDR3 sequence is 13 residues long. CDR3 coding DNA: TGTGCCAGCAGTACAGGGACCAAAAACATTCAGTACTTC. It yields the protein CASSTGTKNIQYF.

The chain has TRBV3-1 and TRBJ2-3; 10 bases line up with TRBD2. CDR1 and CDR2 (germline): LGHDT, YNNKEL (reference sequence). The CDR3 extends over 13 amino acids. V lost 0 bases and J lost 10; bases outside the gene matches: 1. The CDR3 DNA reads TGTGCCAGCAGCCAAGATACTAGCGGGGCGCAGTATTTT. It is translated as CASSQDTSGAQYF.

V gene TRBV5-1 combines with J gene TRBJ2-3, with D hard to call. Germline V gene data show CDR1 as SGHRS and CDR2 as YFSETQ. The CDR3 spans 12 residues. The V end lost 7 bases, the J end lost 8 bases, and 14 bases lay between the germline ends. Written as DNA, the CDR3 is TGCGCCAGCGGCGTGGGGTTCGGTACGCAGTATTTT. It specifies CASGVGFGTQYF.

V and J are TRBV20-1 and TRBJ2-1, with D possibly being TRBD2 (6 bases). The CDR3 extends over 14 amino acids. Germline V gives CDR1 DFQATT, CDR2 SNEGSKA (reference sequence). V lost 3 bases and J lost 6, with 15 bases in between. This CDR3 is CSASPGSLGNEQFF. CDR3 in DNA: TGCAGTGCTAGTCCCGGGAGTCTGGGCAATGAGCAGTTCTTC.

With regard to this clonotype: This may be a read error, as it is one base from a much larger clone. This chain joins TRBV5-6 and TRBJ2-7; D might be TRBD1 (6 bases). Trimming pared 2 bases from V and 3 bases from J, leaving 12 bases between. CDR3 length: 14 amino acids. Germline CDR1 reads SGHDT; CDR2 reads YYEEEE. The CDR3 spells CASSFRTESYEQYF. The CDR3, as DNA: TGTGCCAGCAGCTTCAGGACAGAGAGCTACGAGCAGTACTTC.

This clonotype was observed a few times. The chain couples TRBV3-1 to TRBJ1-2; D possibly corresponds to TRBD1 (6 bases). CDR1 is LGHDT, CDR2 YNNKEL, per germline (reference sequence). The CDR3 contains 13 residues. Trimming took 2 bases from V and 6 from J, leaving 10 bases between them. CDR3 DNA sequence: TGTGCCAGCAGCCAACAGGGGCCGAATGGCTACACCTTC. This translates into CASSQQGPNGYTF.